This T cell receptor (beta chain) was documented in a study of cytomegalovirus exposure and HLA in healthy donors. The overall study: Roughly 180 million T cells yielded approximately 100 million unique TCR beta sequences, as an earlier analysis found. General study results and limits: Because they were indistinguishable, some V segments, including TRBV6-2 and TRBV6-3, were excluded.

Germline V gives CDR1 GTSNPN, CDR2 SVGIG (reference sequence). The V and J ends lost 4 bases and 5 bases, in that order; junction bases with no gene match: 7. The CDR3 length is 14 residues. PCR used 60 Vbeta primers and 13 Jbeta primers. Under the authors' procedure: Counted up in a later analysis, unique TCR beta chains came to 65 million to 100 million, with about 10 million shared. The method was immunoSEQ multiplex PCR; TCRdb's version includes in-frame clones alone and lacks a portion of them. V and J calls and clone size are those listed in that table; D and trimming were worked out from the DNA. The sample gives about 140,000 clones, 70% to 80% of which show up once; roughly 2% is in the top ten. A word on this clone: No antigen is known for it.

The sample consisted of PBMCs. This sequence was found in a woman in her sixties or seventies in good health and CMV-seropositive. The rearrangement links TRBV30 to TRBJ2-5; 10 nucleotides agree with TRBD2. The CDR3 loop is CAWTSGSPPETQYF. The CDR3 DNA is TGTGCCTGGACTAGCGGGAGCCCCCCGGAGACCCAGTACTTC. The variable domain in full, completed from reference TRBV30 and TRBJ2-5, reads SQTIHQWPATLVQPVGSPLSLECTVEGTSNPNLYWYRQAAGRGLQLLFYSVGIGQISSEVPQNLSASRPQDRQFILSSKKLLLSDSGFYLCAWTSGSPPETQYFGPGTRLLVL.